This TCR beta chain stems from a study of blood T cells in healthy people across ages. A second PCR of roughly 7 to 11 cycles used a sample-barcoded 5' primer and a J-beta primer mix. TCRdb reanalysed the 5' RACE reads using MiXCR and keeps one entry per CDR3 protein. The sample has some 780,000 distinct CDR3 sequences; more than 55% are singletons. There were at least 5.5 micrograms of total RNA extracted from every sample. The germline CDR1 and CDR2 sequences are DFQATT and SNEGSKA (reference sequence). This CDR3 contains 15 residues. V dropped 5 bases and J dropped 4; count of bases not matched to a gene: 9.

The specimen sequenced was blood. This sequence joins TRBV20-1 and TRBJ2-1, with TRBD2 matching over 9 bases. The clonotype comes from a man aged 35 to 55 in good health. Written as DNA, the CDR3 is TGCAGTGCTTTTCCGACTAGCGGAGGTTACAATGAGCAGTTCTTC. It yields the protein CSAFPTSGGYNEQFF.